The present TCR beta chain was sequenced within a study of vaccination effects on CD4 cells after COVID-19. The assay was immunoSEQ multiplex PCR, and TCRdb's table has in-frame clones only and misses some. Of roughly 30,000 clones in the sample, approximately 71% were seen once. The CDR3 extends over 15 amino acids. The germline CDR1 and CDR2 sequences are SGHAT and FQDESV (reference sequence). Trimming at V came to 5 bases and at J to 4 bases, leaving 7 bases not matched to a gene. With the ViraFEST assay, the study expanded antigen-specific CD4+ T cells using viral peptide pools, then sequenced them. Having been cultured for 10 days, the cells underwent CD4+ T cell isolation. The participants, recipients of two vaccine doses, got either BNT162b2 or mRNA-1273. On this clone: Its antigen is currently unknown.

Sequenced material: CD4+ T cells from PBMCs cultured with HCoV-NL63 spike peptides, taken after COVID-19 vaccination. The receptor comes from a human donor who received a COVID-19 vaccine. The chain joins TRBV11-1 to TRBJ2-1; 8 bases are shared with TRBD1. CDR3 region: CASSRTGWTYNEQFF. The CDR3 nucleotides are TGTGCCAGCAGCCGGACAGGGTGGACTTACAATGAGCAGTTCTTC. Using reference TRBV11-1 and TRBJ2-1 for the parts outside the CDR3, the full variable domain is EAEVAQSPRYKITEKSQAVAFWCDPISGHATLYWYRQILGQGPELLVQFQDESVVDDSQLPKDRFSAERLKGVDSTLKIQPAELGDSAMYLCASSRTGWTYNEQFFGPGTRLTVL.